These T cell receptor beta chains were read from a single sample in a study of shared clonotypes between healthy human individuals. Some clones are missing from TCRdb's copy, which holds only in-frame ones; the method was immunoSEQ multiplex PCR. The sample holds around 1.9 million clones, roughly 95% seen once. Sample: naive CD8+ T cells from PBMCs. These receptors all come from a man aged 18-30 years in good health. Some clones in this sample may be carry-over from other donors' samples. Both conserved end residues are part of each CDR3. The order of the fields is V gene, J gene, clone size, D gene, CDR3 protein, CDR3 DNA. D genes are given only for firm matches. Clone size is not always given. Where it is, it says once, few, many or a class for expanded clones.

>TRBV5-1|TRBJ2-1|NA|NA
CASSLVGDLQFF
TGCGCCAGCAGCTTGGTCGGGGATCTGCAGTTCTTC
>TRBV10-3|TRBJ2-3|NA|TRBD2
CAIRRAGGEEDTQYF
TGTGCCATCAGGAGAGCGGGAGGAGAGGAAGATACGCAGTATTTT
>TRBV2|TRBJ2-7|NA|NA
CASSDVQVSSYEQYF
TGTGCCAGCAGTGACGTTCAAGTTAGCTCCTACGAGCAGTACTTC
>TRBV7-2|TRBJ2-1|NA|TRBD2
CASSGLAGAVVYNEQFF
TGTGCCAGCAGCGGACTAGCGGGAGCGGTGGTTTACAATGAGCAGTTCTTC
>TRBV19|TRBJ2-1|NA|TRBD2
CASSITSGDFSYNEQFF
TGTGCCAGTAGTATCACTAGCGGGGACTTTTCCTACAATGAGCAGTTCTTC
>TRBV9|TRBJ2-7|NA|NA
CASSVGRASSYEQYF
TGTGCCAGCAGCGTAGGGCGGGCAAGCTCCTACGAGCAGTACTTC
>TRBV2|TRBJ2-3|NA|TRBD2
CASRTDSGRSTDTQYF
TGTGCCAGCAGAACCGATAGCGGGAGAAGCACAGATACGCAGTATTTT
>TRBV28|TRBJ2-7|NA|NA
CASSFDATYEQYF
TGTGCCAGCAGTTTCGATGCCACCTACGAGCAGTACTTC
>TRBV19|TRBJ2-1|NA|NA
CASSIVGSYNEQFF
TGTGCCAGTAGTATCGTCGGCTCCTACAATGAGCAGTTCTTC
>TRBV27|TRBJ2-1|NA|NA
CASSLRGQDEQFF
TGTGCCAGCAGTTTACGCGGGCAAGATGAGCAGTTCTTC
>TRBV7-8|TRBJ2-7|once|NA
CASSLVGTYEQYF
TGTGCCAGCAGCTTAGTGGGGACCTACGAGCAGTACTTC
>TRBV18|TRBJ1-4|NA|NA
CASSFGNEKLFF
TGTGCCAGCTCATTTGGGAATGAAAAACTGTTTTTT
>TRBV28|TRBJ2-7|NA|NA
CASSSYDLTGPLAEQYF
TGTGCCAGCAGTTCCTACGACCTGACAGGCCCCCTCGCAGAGCAGTACTTC
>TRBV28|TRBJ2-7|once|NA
CASSFEGTSYEQYF
TGTGCCAGCAGTTTTGAGGGAACCTCCTACGAGCAGTACTTC
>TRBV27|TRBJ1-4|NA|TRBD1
CASSPQDRGGTNEKLFF
TGTGCCAGCAGTCCCCAGGACAGGGGGGGAACTAATGAAAAACTGTTTTTT
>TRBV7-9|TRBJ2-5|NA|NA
CASSRFERGPQETQYF
TGTGCCAGCAGCCGCTTTGAACGGGGCCCCCAAGAGACCCAGTACTTC